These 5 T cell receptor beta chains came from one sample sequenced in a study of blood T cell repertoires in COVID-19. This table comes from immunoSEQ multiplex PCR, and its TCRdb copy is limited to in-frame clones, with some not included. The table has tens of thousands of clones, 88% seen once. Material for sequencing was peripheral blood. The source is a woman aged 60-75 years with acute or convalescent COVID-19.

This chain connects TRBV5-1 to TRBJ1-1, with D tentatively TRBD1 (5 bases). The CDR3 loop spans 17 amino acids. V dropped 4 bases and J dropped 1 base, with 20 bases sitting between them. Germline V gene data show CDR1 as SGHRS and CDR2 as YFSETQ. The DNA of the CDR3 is TGCGCCAGCAGCCCTCTGCGGGGAATGGGGGAGAACACTGAAGCTTTCTTT. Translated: CASSPLRGMGENTEAFF.

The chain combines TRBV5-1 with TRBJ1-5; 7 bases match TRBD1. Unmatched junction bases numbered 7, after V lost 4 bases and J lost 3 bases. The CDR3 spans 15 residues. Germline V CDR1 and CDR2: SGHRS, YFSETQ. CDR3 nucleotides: TGCGCCAGCAGCCCCGGGACAGATTACAATCAGCCCCAGCATTTT. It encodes CASSPGTDYNQPQHF.

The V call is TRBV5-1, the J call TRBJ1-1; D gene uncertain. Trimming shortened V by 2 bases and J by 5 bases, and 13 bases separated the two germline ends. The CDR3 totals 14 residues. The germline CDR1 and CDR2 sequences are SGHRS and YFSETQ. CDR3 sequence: CASSFKRGGTEAFF. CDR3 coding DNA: TGCGCCAGCAGCTTCAAGCGAGGTGGGACTGAAGCTTTCTTT.

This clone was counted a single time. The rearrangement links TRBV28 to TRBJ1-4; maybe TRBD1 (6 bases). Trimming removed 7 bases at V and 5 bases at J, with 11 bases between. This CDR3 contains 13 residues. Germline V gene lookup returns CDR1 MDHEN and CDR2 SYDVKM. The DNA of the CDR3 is TGTGCCAGCATGGCAGGGGAGAATGAAAAACTGTTTTTT. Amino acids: CASMAGENEKLFF. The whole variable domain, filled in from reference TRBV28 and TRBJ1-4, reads DVKVTQSSRYLVKRTGEKVFLECVQDMDHENMFWYRQDPGLGLRLIYFSYDVKMKEKGDIPEGYSVSREKKERFSLILESASTNQTSMYLCASMAGENEKLFFGSGTQLSVL.

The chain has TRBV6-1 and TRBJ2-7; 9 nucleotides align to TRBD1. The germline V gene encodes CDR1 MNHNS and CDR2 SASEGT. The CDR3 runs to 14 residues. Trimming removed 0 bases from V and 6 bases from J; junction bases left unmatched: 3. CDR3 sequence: CASSEAMDRGEQYV. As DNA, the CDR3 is TGTGCCAGCAGTGAAGCAATGGACAGGGGCGAGCAGTACGTC.